This TCR beta chain was sequenced in a study of HIV-infected patients and healthy controls. Notes on the study in general: Untreated HIV+ repertoires had roughly threefold fewer distinct CDR3s and lower Shannon diversity than healthy controls. HIV+ repertoires were severely depleted of MAIT alpha-chain CDR3s, unlike healthy controls.

This clonotype was detected only a few times. No antigen is known for it. Looked up from germline, CDR1 is MGHRA and CDR2 is YSYEKL. With 3 bases clipped from V and 0 bases from J, the junction kept 2 bases outside the gene matches. The CDR3 loop spans 15 amino acids. Whole blood was used without fractionation, so all unsorted peripheral T cells were included. Alpha and beta constant-region primers primed reverse transcription of around 500 ng RNA. Alpha and beta chain libraries were made separately by chain-specific third strand synthesis with multiplexing indices. A 23-cycle PCR with P5s and P7 primers followed a short adapter-adding first PCR. TCRdb recomputed calls from the 5' RACE reads with MiXCR, one row per CDR3 protein. The table has about 3,300 distinct CDR3 sequences, about 20% seen once; the top ten hold around 30%.

The V call is TRBV4-1, the J call TRBJ2-1, with 7 bases identical to TRBD1. The source material was blood, sampled before antiretroviral therapy. The source is an adult with HIV infection. CDR3 nucleotide sequence: TGCGCCAGCAGCCAGACAGGGAGCTCCTACAATGAGCAGTTCTTC. The encoded protein is CASSQTGSSYNEQFF.